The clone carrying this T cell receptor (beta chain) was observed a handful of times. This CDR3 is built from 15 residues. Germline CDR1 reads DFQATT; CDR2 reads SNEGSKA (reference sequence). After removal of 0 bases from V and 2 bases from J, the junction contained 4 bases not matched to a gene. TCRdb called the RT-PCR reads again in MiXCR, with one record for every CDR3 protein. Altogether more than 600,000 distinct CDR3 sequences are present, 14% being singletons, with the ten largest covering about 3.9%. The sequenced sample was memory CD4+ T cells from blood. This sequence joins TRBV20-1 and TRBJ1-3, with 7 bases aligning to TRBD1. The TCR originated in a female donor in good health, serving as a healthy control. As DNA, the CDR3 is TGCAGTGCTAGAGATGCAGGGGGAACTGGAAACACCATATATTTT. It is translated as CSARDAGGTGNTIYF.